This T cell receptor beta chain was found in a study of T cells in women clearing cervical HPV infection. Background on the study: Controls gave blood once infection was undetectable; cases at lesion identification.

Points on this clone: Sequencing ends 3 residues short of the CDR3 end; the germline J gene provides the rest.

The V gene's germline CDR1 is SGHTA and CDR2 FQGTGA. Trimming pared 5 bases from V and 6 bases from J, leaving 12 bases between. This CDR3 contains 13 residues. Prevalent HPV16 infections were excluded; only incident single HPV16 infections included. TCR beta CDR3 amplified by multiplex PCR from about 1200 ng genomic DNA. Clones were read by immunoSEQ multiplex PCR, and TCRdb kept only the in-frame ones, dropping some. The sample data list some 39,000 clones. The sequenced sample consisted of blood buffy coat. This receptor was taken from a woman between 18 and 70 years old with a cervical HPV16 infection that either progressed to CIN3+ or cleared (not recorded which). The chain is built from TRBV7-3 and TRBJ2-3, with D possibly TRBD2 on 7 matching bases. The CDR3 loop reads CASSPGGPDTQYF. The covered CDR3 bases are TGTGCCAGCAGCCCCGGGGGGCCCGATACG. Looking up the rest from reference TRBV7-3 and TRBJ2-3 gives the full variable domain: GAGVSQTPSNKVTEKGKYVELRCDPISGHTALYWYRQSLGQGPEFLIYFQGTGAADDSGLPNDRFFAVRPEGSVSTLKIQRTERGDSAVYLCASSPGGPDTQYFGPGTRLTVL.